These 11 T cell receptor beta chains originate from one sample sequenced in a study of cytomegalovirus exposure and HLA in healthy donors. PCR used 60 Vbeta primers and 13 Jbeta primers. Sequencing was performed with immunoSEQ multiplex PCR; in TCRdb, only in-frame clones are kept and a portion is missing. This table has 100,000 to 150,000 clones, about four fifths appearing once. The sample was PBMCs. The receptors originated from a woman in her thirties or forties in good health and CMV-seronegative.

The V and J genes are TRBV19 and TRBJ1-1; a weak D match, TRBD1 (5 bases). Trimming stripped 4 bases from V and 6 bases from J, with 9 bases between. This CDR3 region has 12 residues. Per the germline V gene, CDR1 is LNHDA and CDR2 is SQIVND (reference sequence). DNA of the CDR3: TGTGCCAGTAGTAGTGGGGCCCCTGAAGCTTTCTTT. Protein product: CASSSGAPEAFF.

DNA for the CDR3: TGTGCCAGCAGTCTCCCCGATAGCCGGAATGAGCAGTTCTTC. The encoded protein is CASSLPDSRNEQFF. V is TRBV27 and J is TRBJ2-1, with D unclear. From germline, CDR1 is MNHEY and CDR2 SMNVEV (reference sequence). Deletions cut 5 bases from V and 7 bases from J, with 15 bases between. This CDR3 comprises 14 residues.

Turning to this clone: One end of the junction varies from germline; a read error may be responsible. The chain couples TRBV7-7 to TRBJ2-2; possibly TRBD1 for D (5 bases). Germline CDR1 SSHAT, CDR2 FNYEAQ (reference sequence). The CDR3 extends over 14 amino acids. DNA of the CDR3: TGTGCTAGCAGGGCTGCACCAGACACCGGGGAGCTGTTTTTT. This translates into CASRAAPDTGELFF.

This chain links TRBV4-1 with TRBJ2-7; 7 bases are shared with TRBD1. The CDR3 is made up of 16 amino acids. Germline assignment: CDR1 MGHRA and CDR2 YSYEKL. The junction had 7 bases not matched to a gene; V was cut back by 1 base and J by 1 base. The CDR3 loop reads CASSQGANRGSYEQYF. The CDR3 nucleotides read TGCGCCAGCAGCCAAGGTGCGAACAGGGGTTCCTACGAGCAGTACTTC.

The chain couples TRBV4-1 to TRBJ2-7; 7 bases are shared with TRBD2. The CDR3 consists of 17 residues. Germline V gene sequence: CDR1 MGHRA, CDR2 YSYEKL. V shed 0 bases, J shed 3 bases, and the junction held 11 bases outside the gene matches. CDR3 coding DNA: TGCGCCAGCAGCCAAGATCCCGAGGGAGGGGCAAACTACGAGCAGTACTTC. Translation gives CASSQDPEGGANYEQYF.

This clone appeared a single time. This chain links TRBV6-6 with TRBJ1-4; 8 bases are shared with TRBD1. The J segment lost 8 bases and the V segment lost 6 bases, leaving 8 bases of the junction unmatched. Germline loops: CDR1 MNHNY, CDR2 SVGAGI (reference sequence). The CDR3 is made up of 14 amino acids. The CDR3 DNA reads as TGTGCCAGCAGCCCTACAGGGGGGGGAGAAAAACTGTTTTTT. Its translation is CASSPTGGGEKLFF.

The CDR3 coding sequence is TGTGCCAGCTCAAGGCGGGGGATCCCCTACGAGCAGTACTTC. Translation: CASSRRGIPYEQYF. The chain links TRBV28 to TRBJ2-7; 7 bases agree with TRBD2. Germline-derived CDR1 and CDR2 are MDHEN and SYDVKM. J gave up 2 bases and V 8 bases, and 9 bases lay outside the gene matches. The CDR3 spans 14 residues.

The chain carries TRBV15 and TRBJ2-7; the D gene is possibly TRBD1 (6 bases). Germline V gene data show CDR1 as LNHNV and CDR2 as YYDKDF (reference sequence). Trimming shortened V by 0 bases and J by 7 bases, and 10 bases separated the two germline ends. This CDR3 is built from 13 residues. CDR3 coding DNA: TGTGCCACCAGCAGAGATGGGGGCTGGGAGCAGTACTTC. Its protein is CATSRDGGWEQYF.

This clone has only one observation. The rearrangement links TRBV19 to TRBJ2-7, with D possibly matching TRBD2 (6 bases). V lost 1 base, J lost 2 bases, and 12 bases lay in between. The germline V gene encodes CDR1 LNHDA and CDR2 SQIVND (reference sequence). CDR3 length: 15 residues. The CDR3 DNA is TGTGCCAGTAGTATAGCAGGACTACAAACCTACGAGCAGTACTTC. Encoded protein: CASSIAGLQTYEQYF.

V usage is TRBV7-8 and J usage is TRBJ1-2, with D unresolved. From germline, CDR1 is SGHVS and CDR2 FQNEAQ. Trimming cost V 1 base and J 3 bases, with 6 bases left between them. The CDR3 totals 13 residues. CDR3 protein: CASSLDTYYGYTF. CDR3 in DNA: TGTGCCAGCAGCTTAGACACCTACTATGGCTACACCTTC. Complete variable domain (other parts from reference TRBV7-8 and TRBJ1-2): GAGVSQSPRYKVAKRGQDVALRCDPISGHVSLFWYQQALGQGPEFLTYFQNEAQLDKSGLPSDRFFAERPEGSVSTLKIQRTQQEDSAVYLCASSLDTYYGYTFGSGTRLTVV.

The gene calls are TRBV28 and TRBJ2-5; D ambiguous. V was shortened by 2 bases and J by 2 bases, with 6 bases between the two germline ends. Germline V gene lookup returns CDR1 MDHEN and CDR2 SYDVKM. The length of the CDR3 is 13 residues. CDR3 coding DNA: TGTGCCAGCAGTTTACTGTATCAAGAGACCCAGTACTTC. Its translation: CASSLLYQETQYF.